Included here is one T cell receptor (beta chain) sequence, with context. Deep was the level used in running the assay. Libraries were prepared by immunoSEQ multiplex PCR; TCRdb keeps only in-frame clonotypes and omits some of them. The top ten clones hold approximately 0.44% of a sample with about 1.5 million clones, 95% to 99% of them seen once. With 4 bases clipped from V and 6 bases from J, the junction kept 4 bases outside the gene matches. The germline V gene has CDR1 SGHTS and CDR2 YDEGEE. The CDR3 extends over 14 amino acids. The sample is drawn from a study of shared clonotypes between healthy human individuals.

This sequence originates from a man between 25 and 39 years old in good health. Sample: naive CD4+ T cells sorted from blood. Described subset: CD45RA+ positively selected. This rearrangement joins TRBV5-8 to TRBJ2-7; the match to TRBD2 covers 13 bases. CDR3: CASSRGTSGIEQYF. The CDR3 DNA reads as TGTGCCAGCAGCCGGGGGACTAGCGGGATCGAGCAGTACTTC.